This is a list of T cell receptor beta chains from one sample in a study of blood T cell repertoires in COVID-19. Method: immunoSEQ multiplex PCR; TCRdb's copy keeps in-frame clones and lacks some. The repertoire holds some 670,000 clones, about nine tenths seen once, with roughly 0.25% in the top ten. The sequenced sample consisted of peripheral blood. The receptors were gathered from a woman aged 18-29 years with acute or convalescent COVID-19. Each CDR3 is given with its conserved first and last residue. Fields, in order: CDR3 length, clone size, D gene, J gene, V gene, CDR3 protein, CDR3 DNA. The D gene is left open where the match is weak. Only part of the rows carry a size: once, few, many, or a class if the clone is expanded.

13	-	-	TRBJ1-2	TRBV3-1/TRBV3-2	CASSGRQVHGYTF	TGTGCCAGCAGCGGGAGACAGGTTCATGGCTACACCTTC
15	-	-	TRBJ1-4	TRBV3-1/TRBV3-2	CASSQLVATNEKLFF	TGTGCCAGCAGCCAACTGGTAGCAACTAATGAAAAACTGTTTTTT
15	-	TRBD1	TRBJ2-7	TRBV27	CASSLGTALTYEQYF	TGTGCCAGCAGCCTCGGGACAGCCTTAACCTACGAGCAGTACTTC
14	-	TRBD2	TRBJ2-1	TRBV7-6	CASSVSGVYNEQFF	TGTGCCAGCAGCGTTAGCGGGGTTTACAATGAGCAGTTCTTC
16	-	TRBD2	TRBJ2-3	TRBV7-9	CASSPYASGNTDTQYF	TGTGCCAGCAGCCCCTACGCTAGCGGCAACACAGATACGCAGTATTTT
14	-	TRBD1	TRBJ1-5	TRBV9	CASSPTGTGQPQHF	TGTGCCAGCAGCCCTACAGGGACAGGTCAGCCCCAGCATTTT
14	-	-	TRBJ2-7	TRBV5-1	CASSLVGGSYEQYF	TGCGCCAGCAGCTTGGTGGGGGGCTCCTACGAGCAGTACTTC
14	-	-	TRBJ2-2	TRBV3-1/TRBV3-2	CASSQMTGTGELFF	TGTGCCAGCAGCCAGATGACGGGGACCGGGGAGCTGTTTTTT
13	-	-	TRBJ1-5	TRBV19	CASRTSTGQPQHF	TGTGCCAGTAGAACGAGTACAGGGCAGCCCCAGCATTTT
15	-	-	TRBJ1-1	TRBV9	CASSVRETGGTEAFF	TGTGCCAGCAGCGTACGGGAGACGGGTGGGACTGAAGCTTTCTTT
16	-	-	TRBJ2-4	TRBV6-1	CASSEDRQQGKNIQYF	TGTGCCAGCAGTGAAGACCGACAGCAGGGCAAAAACATTCAGTACTTC
14	-	TRBD1	TRBJ1-2	TRBV6-5	CASRGQGVSYGYTF	TGTGCCAGCAGAGGACAGGGGGTATCCTATGGCTACACCTTC
13	-	-	TRBJ1-1	TRBV15	CATSREDRTEAFF	TGTGCCACCAGCAGGGAGGATCGGACTGAAGCTTTCTTT
15	-	TRBD1	TRBJ1-2	TRBV5-8	CASSSGAGRGYGYTF	TGTGCCAGCAGCTCGGGGGCTGGCAGGGGGTATGGCTACACCTTC
15	-	-	TRBJ1-2	TRBV19	CASSFGPRGRYGYTF	TGTGCCAGTAGTTTCGGACCTCGGGGTAGATATGGCTACACCTTC
12	-	-	TRBJ1-2	TRBV25-1	CASSDRVGGYTF	TGTGCCAGCAGTGACAGGGTGGGGGGCTACACCTTC
14	once	-	TRBJ2-7	TRBV7-3	CASSPLQGNYEQYF	TGTGCCAGCAGCCCCCTACAGGGTAATTACGAGCAGTACTTC
13	few	-	TRBJ1-2	TRBV4-1	CASRLSGNYGYTF	TGCGCCAGCAGACTTTCAGGAAACTATGGCTACACCTTC
16	-	TRBD1	TRBJ1-2	TRBV6-1	CASSEARTGINYGYTF	TGTGCCAGCAGTGAAGCCCGGACAGGGATCAACTATGGCTACACCTTC
13	-	-	TRBJ1-3	TRBV7-8	CATDFLSGNTIYF	TGTGCCACAGACTTCCTCTCTGGAAACACCATATATTTT